This TCR beta chain was captured by sequencing in a study of sequential checkpoint blockade in melanoma. As for the study in general: Arm A got nivolumab then ipilimumab; arm B the reverse, 1:1. Maintenance nivolumab came after either treatment sequence.

Clones were read by immunoSEQ multiplex PCR, and TCRdb kept only the in-frame ones, dropping some. The sample holds 9,500 to 15,000 clones, 82% seen once. Documented treatment: randomized to nivolumab then ipilimumab (arm A) or the reverse (arm B). Patients had received no earlier DNA-damaging chemotherapy. Sorted cells were live CD3+CD8+, lacking CD19 and CD56, from PBMCs. Between the trimmed V and J ends, which lost 3 bases and 0 bases, there was a span of 9 bases. From germline, CDR1 is LNHDA and CDR2 SQIVND (reference sequence). The CDR3 extends over 15 amino acids. The rearrangement joins TRBV19 to TRBJ2-1, with D maybe TRBD2 (6 bases). The material was CD8+ T cells sorted from blood (inferred from file names), obtained from a patient given nivolumab and ipilimumab in sequence. The receptor comes from a human donor with melanoma. The DNA for the CDR3 is TGTGCCAGTAGTATCGGCGGGAACTCCTACAATGAGCAGTTCTTC. Translation: CASSIGGNSYNEQFF.